This T cell receptor beta chain was retrieved from a study of CD8+ T cells in alopecia areata. Overall study: Oral tofacitinib, 5 to 10 mg twice daily, was given in an open-label trial. General observations from the study: Lesional scalp displayed greater clonality than normal scalp, most notably in alopecia totalis/universalis. Scalp sequencing captures resident alphabeta T cells of normal skin too. It was less clear whether patients shared TCRs than it was in mice, possibly because of HLA.

Reverse transcribed after extraction, RNA yielded cDNA as the sequencing template. Some clones are missing from TCRdb's copy, which holds only in-frame ones; the method was immunoSEQ multiplex PCR. The repertoire holds some 96,000 clones, around 60% seen once, with 15% to 19% in the top ten. Sample treatment: oral pan-JAK inhibitor, 5-10 mg twice daily. Worth noting for this clone: The antigen remains unidentified.

Germline lookup yields CDR1 SGHRS and CDR2 YFSETQ. Trimming left V 4 bases short and J 0 bases short, with 5 bases between. The length of the CDR3 is 13 residues. The genes are TRBV5-1 and TRBJ2-1; D is unresolved. The source material was CD8+ T cells sorted from blood, sampled at week 4, from a patient treated with tofacitinib. The clonotype originates from a human donor with alopecia areata. The CDR3 DNA reads TGCGCCAGCAGCAGGGTCTCCTACAATGAGCAGTTCTTC. Translating it yields CASSRVSYNEQFF.